The T cell receptor (beta chain) under discussion was sequenced for a study of T cell responses to AZD1222 COVID-19 vaccine. Assay: immunoSEQ multiplex PCR; the TCRdb copy retains only in-frame clones and omits some. This sample has roughly 100,000 clones, with around 91% found just once. The source was peripheral blood, collected on day 0 of AZD1222 vaccination. The sequence was obtained from an adult in good health.

CDR3 region: CASSENSGGADTQYF. The CDR3 bases are TGTGCCAGCAGTGAAAATAGCGGGGGGGCAGATACGCAGTATTTT. V is TRBV6-1 and J is TRBJ2-3; 11 bases agree with TRBD2. CDR3 size: 15 residues. V was pared by 2 bases and J by 4 bases, with 2 bases of the junction left unmatched. Per the germline V gene, CDR1 is MNHNS and CDR2 is SASEGT.